One and the same sample provided the 19 T cell receptor beta chains below, sequenced in a study of T cells after yellow fever vaccination (dated by TCRdb to between 2019 and 2020). Per the publication, the treatment or condition label means: live attenuated yellow fever vaccine strain. Library prep was done by 5' RACE. Sequenced using an Illumina HiSeq 2500. TCRdb reprocessing: public reads trimmed at Q25 with fastp, clones called with MiXCR, in-frame beta chains kept. Each entry merges the rows of one CDR3 protein and shows their most common DNA and genes. For this sample there are around 610,000 distinct CDR3 sequences; approximately 15% appear just once. More than 12% of the sample belongs to the ten largest clones. Here the sequenced sample was PBMCs, taken on the day of the yellow fever booster vaccination. These receptors originate from a man aged 25 to 40 who received the YFV17D yellow fever vaccine.

V usage is TRBV29-1 and J usage is TRBJ2-1; 8 bases are shared with TRBD2. This CDR3 comprises 12 residues. V was pared by 4 bases and J by 10 bases, with 6 bases of the junction left unmatched. The germline gives CDR1 SQVTM, CDR2 ANQGSEA. The CDR3 spells CSVVGGGREQFF. The CDR3 DNA is TGCAGCGTTGTAGGCGGCGGGAGGGAGCAGTTCTTC.

This chain joins TRBV20-1 and TRBJ2-5, with a possible D match to TRBD2 (7 bases). Germline CDR1 is DFQATT and CDR2 is SNEGSKA (reference sequence). This CDR3 is 14 amino acids long. In DNA, the CDR3 is TGCAGCTGGACTAGGGGGAATCGAGGAGAGACCCAGTACTTC. It is translated as CSWTRGNRGETQYF.

This clonotype has a handful of counts. J is TRBJ1-3 and V is TRBV29-1, with TRBD1 identical over 7 bases. In germline, CDR1 is SQVTM, CDR2 ANQGSEA. There are 13 residues in the CDR3. With 6 bases clipped from V and 7 bases from J, the junction kept 9 bases outside the gene matches. This chain's CDR3 is CSVARDRGNTIYF. Here the CDR3 DNA reads TGCAGCGTGGCCCGGGACAGAGGGAACACCATATATTTT.

The DNA of the CDR3 is TGCAGCGTTGCCCAGGGACTAGGCGGGTACGAGCAGTACTTC. This encodes CSVAQGLGGYEQYF. The chain recombines TRBV29-1 with TRBJ2-7; 8 positions match TRBD2. V lost 4 bases and J lost 4; bases outside the gene matches: 9. This CDR3 contains 14 residues. Germline CDR1 reads SQVTM; CDR2 reads ANQGSEA.

The V and J genes are TRBV6-2 or TRBV6-3 and TRBJ2-7; D is undetermined. The CDR3 extends over 12 amino acids. Germline assignment: CDR1 MNHEY and CDR2 SVGEGT. With 5 bases removed from V and 4 bases from J, the gap between germline ends came to 9 bases. For the CDR3, the DNA is TGTGCCAGCAGTCCAGTCGAGTACGAGCAGTACTTC. Protein product: CASSPVEYEQYF.

The DNA for the CDR3 is TGTGCCAGCACTCAAGGGGCCAGCAACACTGAAGCTTTCTTT. Translating it yields CASTQGASNTEAFF. The rearrangement uses TRBV7-8 and TRBJ1-1, with D maybe TRBD1 (5 bases). The CDR3 covers 14 residues. With 7 bases removed from V and 2 bases from J, the gap between germline ends came to 14 bases. The germline gives CDR1 SGHVS, CDR2 FQNEAQ.

A few counts support this clonotype. The chain is built from TRBV7-6 and TRBJ1-1; D not resolved. The CDR3 is 14 amino acids. V was clipped by 0 bases and J by 3 bases, with 8 bases between them. CDR1 is SGHVS and CDR2 is FNYEAQ in the germline V gene. The chain's CDR3 is CASSLARVDTEAFF. CDR3 DNA sequence: TGTGCCAGCAGCTTAGCGCGGGTGGACACTGAAGCTTTCTTT.

The chain is built from TRBV6-2 or TRBV6-3 and TRBJ2-5, with D maybe TRBD1 (6 bases). V was clipped by 1 base and J by 6 bases, with 12 bases between them. Germline V gene sequence: CDR1 MNHEY, CDR2 SVGEGT. The length of the CDR3 is 14 residues. The CDR3 DNA follows: TGTGCCAGCAGTTACTTACAGGGTCGAAAGACCCAGTACTTC. Protein sequence: CASSYLQGRKTQYF.

This clonotype was seen ten or more times. This rearrangement joins TRBV7-2 to TRBJ2-7, with D perhaps TRBD2 (5 bases). This CDR3 is 15 amino acids long. Germline CDR1 SGHTA, CDR2 FQGNSA. V lost 1 base to trimming and J lost 2 bases, with 12 bases between them. This CDR3 is CASSLVVAGAYEQYF. The CDR3 DNA is TGTGCCAGCAGCTTAGTGGTGGCGGGTGCCTACGAGCAGTACTTC. Variable domain in full (rest from reference TRBV7-2 and TRBJ2-7): GAGVSQSPSNKVTEKGKDVELRCDPISGHTALYWYRQSLGQGLEFLIYFQGNSAPDKSGLPSDRFSAERTGGSVSTLTIQRTQQEDSAVYLCASSLVVAGAYEQYFGPGTRLTVT.

In its sample, this clonotype was seen many times. CDR3 DNA: TGTGCCAGCAGCTTAGTAGCAGACTACACTGAAGCTTTCTTT. Translation: CASSLVADYTEAFF. The J gene is TRBJ1-1, the V gene TRBV7-2; no clear D. The V and J ends lost 1 base and 3 bases respectively, with 9 bases between them. Germline lookup yields CDR1 SGHTA and CDR2 FQGNSA. There are 14 residues in the CDR3.

The J gene is TRBJ2-1, the V gene TRBV11-2; TRBD2 matches at 8 bases. There are 19 residues in the CDR3. Germline V gene data show CDR1 as SGHAT and CDR2 as FQNNGV. V lost 0 bases and J lost 9; bases outside the gene matches: 19. This CDR3 is CASSLDYLTSDNIISEQFF. In nucleotides, the CDR3 is TGTGCCAGCAGCTTAGACTATCTGACTAGCGATAATATTATCAGTGAGCAGTTCTTC.

This clonotype was observed a handful of times. V and J are TRBV12-3 or TRBV12-4 and TRBJ2-3, with D possibly being TRBD2 (6 bases). This CDR3 is built from 11 residues. Trimming left V 5 bases short and J 13 bases short, with 13 bases between. The CDR3 is CASSQTSLKYF. CDR3 bases: TGTGCCAGCAGTCAGACTAGTTTAAAGTATTTT.

The CDR3 bases are TGTGCCAGTATCAGGACGTGGGGTAACACTGAAGCTTTCTTT. The encoded protein is CASIRTWGNTEAFF. This chain joins TRBV19 and TRBJ1-1, with D unresolved. V was shortened by 7 bases and J by 2 bases, with 14 bases between the two germline ends. The CDR3 spans 14 residues. Germline V CDR1 and CDR2: LNHDA, SQIVND (reference sequence).

This sequence joins TRBV6-5 and TRBJ1-1; a possible D gene is TRBD1 (5 bases). Germline V lookup: CDR1 MNHEY, CDR2 SVGAGI. The CDR3 covers 14 residues. V was pared by 2 bases and J by 1 base, with 8 bases between. The CDR3 coding sequence is TGTGCCAGCAGTTACGGGACGGCGAACACTGAAGCTTTCTTT. As protein: CASSYGTANTEAFF.

This clonotype has just a few counts. This chain uses TRBV25-1 with TRBJ1-2; no definite D call. The CDR3 is made up of 11 amino acids. The V and J ends lost 7 bases and 8 bases respectively, with 11 bases between them. Germline-derived CDR1 and CDR2 are MGHDK and SYGVNS. The CDR3 is CASTGEEGYTF. Here the CDR3 DNA reads TGTGCCAGCACCGGGGAGGAGGGCTACACCTTC.

J is TRBJ2-7 and V is TRBV12-3 or TRBV12-4; D may be TRBD1 (7 bases). V was clipped by 8 bases and J by 8 bases, with 28 bases between them. CDR3 size: 16 residues. The CDR3 DNA is TGTGCCAGCCTCTACTCCGGGGGACAGAGTACTTCAAAGCAGTACTTC. This gives the protein CASLYSGGQSTSKQYF.

This clonotype turned up a few times. This sequence joins TRBV5-4 and TRBJ2-1; 7 nucleotides align to TRBD2. Per the germline V gene, CDR1 is SGHNT and CDR2 is YYREEE (reference sequence). The length of the CDR3 is 16 residues. Losses at the gene ends were 4 bases for V and 0 bases for J; bases not matched to a gene: 7. This CDR3 is CASSPVGGSSYNEQFF. The CDR3 DNA follows: TGTGCCAGCAGCCCGGTCGGCGGGAGCTCCTACAATGAGCAGTTCTTC.

This clonotype has just a few counts. The chain's CDR3 is CASGGAGKEFF. The CDR3 DNA reads as TGTGCCAGCGGGGGAGCAGGGAAGGAGTTCTTC. This chain connects TRBV7-9 to TRBJ2-1; the D call may be TRBD1 or TRBD2 (5 bases each). V was trimmed by 8 bases and J by 14 bases, leaving 16 bases between them. Germline V gene data show CDR1 as SEHNR and CDR2 as FQNEAQ (reference sequence). The CDR3 length is 11 residues.

This rearrangement joins TRBV6-5 to TRBJ2-1, with no clear D. V lost 0 bases and J lost 4, with 13 bases in between. The CDR3 length is 16 residues. CDR1 is MNHEY and CDR2 is SVGAGI in the germline V gene. DNA for the CDR3: TGTGCCAGCAGTTACTCGGTCCGGGCTCGGTACAATGAGCAGTTCTTC. It is translated as CASSYSVRARYNEQFF.